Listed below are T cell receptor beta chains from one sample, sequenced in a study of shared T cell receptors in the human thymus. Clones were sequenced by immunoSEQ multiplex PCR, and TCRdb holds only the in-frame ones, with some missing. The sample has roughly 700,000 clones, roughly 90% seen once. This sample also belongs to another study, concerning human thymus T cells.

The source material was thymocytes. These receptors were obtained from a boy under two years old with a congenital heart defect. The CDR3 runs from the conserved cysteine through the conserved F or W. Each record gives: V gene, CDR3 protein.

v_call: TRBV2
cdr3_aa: CASSDRQGARPWGYTF

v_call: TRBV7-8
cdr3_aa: CASSLSKQASGNTIYF

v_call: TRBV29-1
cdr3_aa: CSVDIISGSTYEQYF

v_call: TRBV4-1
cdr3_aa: CASSHETSGSRDEQFF

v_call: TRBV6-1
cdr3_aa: CASSPDRGGDEQFF

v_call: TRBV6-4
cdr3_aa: CASSPGTSGSQETQYF

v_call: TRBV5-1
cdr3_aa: CASSLAPAASPSTDTQYF

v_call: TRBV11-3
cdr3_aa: CASRRTSGAPYNEQFF

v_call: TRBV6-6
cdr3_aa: CASSFLGLVDEQFF

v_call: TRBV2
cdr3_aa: CASSGTSGRAQPPSSEQYF

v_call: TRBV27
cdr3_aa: CASSGQGNSPLHF

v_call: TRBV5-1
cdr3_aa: CASRDSAPYGYTF

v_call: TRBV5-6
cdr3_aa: CASRPLSPPSEYNEQFF

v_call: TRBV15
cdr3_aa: CATTRLTGDLHEQFF

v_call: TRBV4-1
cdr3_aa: CASSRGGLLRDNYGYTF

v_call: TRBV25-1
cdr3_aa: CASSSTGECNEQFF

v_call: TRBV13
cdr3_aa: CASSPYNERFF

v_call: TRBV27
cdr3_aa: CASSQYPGQASYEQYF